This T cell receptor (beta chain) was sequenced in a study of T cell responses to AZD1222 COVID-19 vaccine. Overall study: It was second doses at about 4 or about 12 weeks that were pooled.

Profiling relied on immunoSEQ multiplex PCR, and the TCRdb table lists in-frame clones only, not all of them. The sample contains more than 110,000 clones, about 93% of which appear only once. Germline-derived CDR1 and CDR2 are WSHSY and SAAADI. Trimming took off 0 bases at V and 0 bases at J, with 9 bases between the two ends. CDR3 length equals 16 residues. With respect to this clone: Its antigen is as yet unknown.

Study-level results: Only 5 or 6 people who got AZD1222 tested seropositive at baseline. Reports indicate that nearly half of spike-specific TCRs are directed at unmutated variant regions.

V gene TRBV10-2 combines with J gene TRBJ1-5, with unresolved D. The material was peripheral blood, obtained on day 0 of AZD1222 vaccination. This clonotype was sampled from an adult in good health. CDR3 DNA sequence: TGCGCCAGCAGTGAGTCTCCGACCCCTAGCAATCAGCCCCAGCATTTT. Its protein product is CASSESPTPSNQPQHF.